Listed below are T cell receptor beta chains from one sample, sequenced in a study of CD8+ T cells in alopecia areata. Using immunoSEQ multiplex PCR, the repertoire was profiled, and TCRdb retains in-frame clones only, with some absent. The sample has approximately 210,000 clones, approximately 72% seen once. This specimen was CD4+ T cells sorted from blood, taken at week 44, from a patient treated with tofacitinib. The origin of the receptors is a human donor with alopecia areata. Each CDR3 is given with its conserved first and last residue. The D gene is left open where the match is weak. Where a row states a size, it is once, few, many or the class of an expanded clone; other rows omit it.

clone size	D gene	V gene	J gene	CDR3 protein	CDR3 DNA
NA	NA	TRBV6-5	TRBJ2-1	CASSFMTGRNEQFF	TGTGCCAGCAGTTTTATGACAGGGAGGAATGAGCAGTTCTTC
NA	NA	TRBV6-5	TRBJ2-2	CASSYLALAGELFF	TGTGCCAGCAGTTACTTGGCCTTGGCCGGGGAGCTGTTTTTT
NA	NA	TRBV2	TRBJ2-6	CASSEGTGANVLTF	TGTGCCAGCAGTGAAGGCACTGGGGCCAACGTCCTGACTTTC
NA	TRBD1	TRBV6-5	TRBJ1-5	CASSPPGQQLPQHF	TGTGCCAGCAGCCCACCGGGACAGCAACTTCCCCAGCATTTT
NA	TRBD1	TRBV5-1	TRBJ1-2	CASSLGTVLNYGYTF	TGCGCCAGCAGCTTAGGGACAGTACTAAACTATGGCTACACCTTC
NA	NA	TRBV23-1	TRBJ1-1	CASSQPGTDWQAFF	TGCGCCAGCAGTCAGCCTGGGACCGATTGGCAAGCTTTCTTT
NA	TRBD1	TRBV6-6	TRBJ1-5	CASRQGDQPQHF	TGTGCCAGCAGACAGGGGGATCAGCCCCAGCATTTT
NA	NA	TRBV6-6	TRBJ1-2	CASSGDRDYGYTF	TGTGCCAGCAGTGGGGACCGGGACTATGGCTACACCTTC
NA	NA	TRBV7-2	TRBJ2-3	CASSLTRDLTDTQYF	TGTGCCAGCAGCTTGACTCGGGACCTCACAGATACGCAGTATTTT
NA	NA	TRBV5-1	TRBJ1-1	CASSAIMNTEAFF	TGCGCCAGCAGCGCAATAATGAACACTGAAGCTTTCTTT
NA	NA	TRBV7-2	TRBJ1-6	CASSSSHRNSPLHF	TGTGCCAGCAGCTCCTCACACCGCAATTCACCCCTCCACTTT
NA	NA	TRBV6-6	TRBJ2-6	CASSLTGSGANVLTF	TGTGCCAGCAGCTTAACAGGCTCTGGGGCCAACGTCCTGACTTTC
few	NA	TRBV29-1	TRBJ1-2	CSVGEGGYTF	TGCAGCGTTGGGGAGGGAGGCTACACCTTC
NA	NA	TRBV4-3	TRBJ2-2	CASRLQNTGELFF	TGCGCCAGCAGACTACAGAACACCGGGGAGCTGTTTTTT
NA	TRBD2	TRBV29-1	TRBJ2-7	CSVGRGREEQYF	TGCAGCGTTGGTCGGGGGAGGGAAGAGCAGTACTTC
NA	NA	TRBV29-1	TRBJ2-3	CSAARDQGTDTQYF	TGCAGCGCCGCCCGGGACCAGGGCACAGATACGCAGTATTTT
NA	NA	TRBV6-4	TRBJ1-2	CATWAGYGYTF	TGTGCCACCTGGGCAGGCTATGGCTACACCTTC
NA	NA	TRBV7-9	TRBJ1-4	CASSLQVWGFDEKLFF	TGTGCCAGCAGCTTGCAGGTTTGGGGGTTTGATGAAAAACTGTTTTTT
NA	TRBD2	TRBV7-8	TRBJ2-7	CASSSQLTGGPYEQYF	TGTGCCAGCAGCTCACAGCTAACGGGGGGACCCTACGAGCAGTACTTC
NA	NA	TRBV25-1	TRBJ2-3	CASSDQGSTDTQYF	TGTGCCAGCAGTGACCAGGGAAGCACAGATACGCAGTATTTT
NA	NA	TRBV7-6	TRBJ1-6	CASSLEPENSPLHF	TGTGCCAGCAGCTTAGAGCCAGAAAATTCACCCCTCCACTTT
NA	NA	TRBV9	TRBJ1-2	CASSVEGRDGYTF	TGTGCCAGCAGCGTAGAGGGTAGGGATGGCTACACCTTC
NA	NA	TRBV5-1	TRBJ1-2	CASSLGSGGDYGYTF	TGCGCCAGCAGCTTGGGTTCCGGGGGCGACTATGGCTACACCTTC
NA	TRBD1	TRBV5-1	TRBJ1-1	CASSENPTGGGTEAFF	TGCGCCAGCAGCGAGAACCCGACAGGGGGGGGCACTGAAGCTTTCTTT
NA	NA	TRBV5-1	TRBJ2-3	CASSRLDGRGSDTQYF	TGCGCCAGCAGCCGATTAGACGGGCGGGGTTCGGATACGCAGTATTTT
few	NA	TRBV6-5	TRBJ2-1	CASRESDSLKQFF	TGTGCCAGCAGGGAGTCAGACAGCCTAAAGCAGTTCTTC
NA	NA	TRBV9	TRBJ1-1	CASSVVSSTNTEAFF	TGTGCCAGCAGCGTAGTATCCAGTACGAACACTGAAGCTTTCTTT
few	NA	TRBV6-1	TRBJ2-5	CASRTTPRETQYF	TGTGCCAGCAGGACAACCCCCCGAGAGACCCAGTACTTC
NA	NA	TRBV11-2	TRBJ1-2	CASSLRGFNGYTF	TGTGCCAGCAGCTTACGAGGGTTTAATGGCTACACCTTC
few	NA	TRBV29-1	TRBJ2-7	CSARPTGGAYEQYF	TGCAGCGCCCGCCCTACAGGGGGGGCCTACGAGCAGTACTTC
NA	TRBD1	TRBV2	TRBJ2-7	CAGQTGEVHEQYF	TGTGCCGGCCAGACAGGGGAAGTACACGAGCAGTACTTC
NA	NA	TRBV7-2	TRBJ1-1	CASSLGSGIPEAFF	TGTGCCAGCAGCTTAGGTTCAGGGATCCCTGAAGCTTTCTTT
few	NA	TRBV7-8	TRBJ1-2	CASSGGPQKLYGYTF	TGTGCCAGCAGCGGAGGACCGCAGAAGCTATATGGCTACACCTTC
NA	TRBD2	TRBV2	TRBJ2-3	CASNAGVTDTQYF	TGTGCCAGCAATGCGGGGGTCACAGATACGCAGTATTTT
NA	NA	TRBV9	TRBJ1-1	CASSVGGGQGTEAFF	TGTGCCAGCAGCGTAGGCGGGGGGCAGGGTACTGAAGCTTTCTTT
NA	TRBD2	TRBV2	TRBJ2-7	CASSGIAGAYEQYF	TGTGCCAGCAGTGGTATAGCGGGGGCCTACGAGCAGTACTTC
NA	NA	TRBV20-1	TRBJ2-1	CSAANNEQFF	TGCAGTGCCGCTAACAATGAGCAGTTCTTC
few	NA	TRBV7-2	TRBJ1-1	CASSLGTGTEAFF	TGTGCCAGCAGCTTAGGGACGGGCACTGAAGCTTTCTTT
NA	NA	TRBV30	TRBJ2-3	CAWIQGGGWADTQYF	TGTGCCTGGATCCAGGGAGGGGGTTGGGCAGATACGCAGTATTTT
NA	NA	TRBV30	TRBJ2-3	CAWELSARTDTQYF	TGTGCCTGGGAGCTCAGCGCCCGCACAGATACGCAGTATTTT
NA	NA	TRBV7-2	TRBJ2-1	CASSRLPGDEQFF	TGTGCCAGCAGCCGACTTCCCGGCGATGAGCAGTTCTTC
NA	NA	TRBV5-1	TRBJ1-1	CASSGGQILNTEAFF	TGCGCCAGCAGCGGAGGACAGATTTTGAACACTGAAGCTTTCTTT
NA	TRBD1	TRBV2	TRBJ1-1	CASSQGLGQGGGEAFF	TGTGCCAGCAGCCAAGGATTGGGACAGGGCGGTGGTGAAGCTTTCTTT
NA	TRBD1	TRBV13	TRBJ1-2	CASSFNDRAHYGYTF	TGTGCCAGCAGCTTTAATGACAGGGCACACTATGGCTACACCTTC